This TCR beta chain was profiled in a study of T cell repertoires in cytomegalovirus infection. Background on the study: From public TCR beta signatures came an indication of both CMV infection and matching HLA type.

One entry per CDR3 protein results from TCRdb running MiXCR on the reads. The sample gives 350,000 to 400,000 distinct CDR3 sequences, roughly a third of which show up once; approximately 13% is in the top ten. The CDR3 runs to 15 residues. CDR1 is KGHSH, CDR2 LQKENI, per germline. Trimming removed 3 bases from V and 3 bases from J, with 14 bases in between. In the case of this clonotype: Its antigen is still unknown.

The sample in question was cultured PBMCs, obtained from culture after CMV antigen stimulation. The TCR was taken from a human donor in good health (CMV status not recorded). Some clones in this sample may be carry-over from other donors' samples. The chain combines TRBV18 with TRBJ1-1, with D tentatively TRBD1 (6 bases). CDR3 amino acids: CASSPDRTSYTEAFF. CDR3 bases: TGTGCCAGCTCACCCGACAGGACCTCGTACACTGAAGCTTTCTTT.